Below are 14 T cell receptor beta chains sequenced from a single sample in a study of blood T cells in healthy people across ages (dated by TCRdb to the mid-2010s). The library was generated by 5' RACE. For sequencing, an Illumina HiSeq 2500 was employed. A second PCR of about 6 to 11 cycles was performed with a sample-barcoded 5' primer and a J-beta primer mix. TCRdb reprocessed the public reads (quality trimming at Q25 with fastp, clone calling with MiXCR) and kept in-frame beta chains. All rows with the same CDR3 protein become a single entry with the most common DNA and genes. Here the sample has 850,000 to 1,000,000 distinct CDR3 sequences; 48% occur a single time. The ten largest clones capture 13% of the sample. Sequenced input: blood. These receptor sequences come from a man aged 25 to 40 in good health.

This clonotype was seen only a few times. The J gene is TRBJ1-6, the V gene TRBV20-1, with no clear D. Germline lookup yields CDR1 DFQATT and CDR2 SNEGSKA (reference sequence). The CDR3 consists of 17 residues. V was trimmed by 0 bases and J by 0 bases, leaving 12 bases between them. CDR3 nucleotides: TGCAGTGCTAGAGAGGAGGAGGATACCTCCTATAATTCACCCCTCCACTTT. As protein: CSAREEEDTSYNSPLHF.

This sequence joins TRBV12-3 or TRBV12-4 and TRBJ2-7, with D uncertain. The V and J ends lost 5 bases and 2 bases respectively, with 16 bases between them. This CDR3 is built from 15 residues. The CDR3: CASSPLEIGPYEQYF. CDR3 nucleotide sequence: TGTGCCAGCAGTCCGCTAGAAATCGGGCCCTACGAGCAGTACTTC.

This clonotype was observed a few times. The genes are TRBV5-1 and TRBJ2-1; 9 positions agree with TRBD2. The germline V gene encodes CDR1 SGHRS and CDR2 YFSETQ. This CDR3 is built from 14 residues. V dropped 3 bases and J dropped 8; count of bases not matched to a gene: 6. The CDR3 here is CASSWTGLAHEQFF. The CDR3 bases are TGCGCCAGCAGCTGGACGGGACTAGCTCATGAGCAGTTCTTC.

Only a few counts were recorded for this clonotype. The rearrangement links TRBV27 to TRBJ2-3; TRBD1 matches 8 bases. The CDR3 spans 16 residues. Per the germline V gene, CDR1 is MNHEY and CDR2 is SMNVEV (reference sequence). The ends lost 5 bases at V and 3 bases at J; junction bases unmatched: 10. CDR3 nucleotide sequence: TGTGCCAGCAGTCCGCGACAGGGGATAAGGACAGATACGCAGTATTTT. Translating gives CASSPRQGIRTDTQYF.

Only a few counts were recorded for this clonotype. This CDR3 is CAISPDFGNQPQHF. The CDR3 bases are TGTGCCATCAGCCCGGACTTTGGGAATCAGCCCCAGCATTTT. The V gene is TRBV10-3, the J gene TRBJ1-5, with D uncertain. This CDR3 comprises 14 residues. V was clipped by 6 bases and J by 4 bases, with 13 bases between them. From germline, CDR1 is ENHRY and CDR2 SYGVKD.

The chain couples TRBV20-1 to TRBJ2-7, with D perhaps matching TRBD1 (5 bases). Germline V lookup: CDR1 DFQATT, CDR2 SNEGSKA (reference sequence). The CDR3 consists of 11 residues. V was shortened by 7 bases and J by 5 bases, with 12 bases between the two germline ends. The CDR3, as DNA: TGCAGTGGACAGATTTCCGACGAGCAGTACTTC. Translation: CSGQISDEQYF.

The chain joins TRBV25-1 to TRBJ2-7; 7 nucleotides align to TRBD1. The CDR3 sequence is 13 residues long. Trimming took 10 bases from V and 4 from J; bases not matched to a gene: 10. Per the germline V gene, CDR1 is MGHDK and CDR2 is SYGVNS. The CDR3 sequence is CATSGTEPYEQYF. CDR3 DNA sequence: TGTGCCACAAGTGGGACAGAGCCTTACGAGCAGTACTTC.

CDR3 protein: CASSYRFLAGGPHEQYF. The CDR3 coding sequence is TGTGCCAGCAGTTATAGGTTCCTAGCGGGGGGTCCCCACGAGCAGTACTTC. V is TRBV6-5 and J is TRBJ2-5; 11 bases fit TRBD2. The J call may be faulty, since TRBJ2-7 better matches the DNA end. Germline V lookup: CDR1 MNHEY, CDR2 SVGAGI. This CDR3 is built from 17 residues.

This clonotype was counted ten times or more. V and J are TRBV10-3 and TRBJ2-1, with 10 bases lining up with TRBD2. Germline assignment: CDR1 ENHRY and CDR2 SYGVKD. After removal of 5 bases from V and 6 bases from J, the junction contained 7 bases not matched to a gene. The length of the CDR3 is 15 residues. The DNA for the CDR3 is TGTGCCATCAGTCCCGAGCGGGGGGGCCCCAATGAGCAGTTCTTC. It translates to CAISPERGGPNEQFF.

V and J are TRBV3-1 and TRBJ2-7; 8 nucleotides line up with TRBD1. The germline V gene encodes CDR1 LGHDT and CDR2 YNNKEL (reference sequence). Germline trimming cut 4 bases from V and 4 bases from J; bases unmatched to any gene: 6. The CDR3 spans 14 residues. The DNA of the CDR3 is TGTGCCAGCAGCCCGACAGGGGCTACATACGAGCAGTACTTC. Protein product: CASSPTGATYEQYF.

This clonotype has a handful of counts. The V gene is TRBV27, the J gene TRBJ2-1, with no clear D. The CDR3 contains 12 residues. Germline V gene data show CDR1 as MNHEY and CDR2 as SMNVEV (reference sequence). The V gene lost 5 bases and the J gene lost 6 bases, with 8 bases spanning the gap. The CDR3 DNA sequence: TGTGCCAGCAGTCACCCCCTCAATGAGCAGTTCTTC. This sequence encodes CASSHPLNEQFF.

The rearrangement links TRBV20-1 to TRBJ1-1; possible D gene TRBD1, 5 bases. Germline CDR1 is DFQATT and CDR2 is SNEGSKA (reference sequence). This CDR3 region has 14 residues. Trimming pared 4 bases from V and 5 bases from J, leaving 17 bases between. This chain's CDR3 is CSATSPVEGTEAFF. Here the CDR3 DNA reads TGCAGTGCTACTTCTCCCGTGGAGGGGACTGAAGCTTTCTTT.

This clonotype appeared a single time. The chain combines TRBV29-1 with TRBJ1-2; tentatively, D is TRBD1 (5 bases). The V gene lost 3 bases and the J gene lost 8 bases, with 13 bases spanning the gap. The CDR3 extends over 12 amino acids. Germline CDR1 is SQVTM and CDR2 is ANQGSEA. DNA of the CDR3: TGCAGCGTTGACTCGGGGGTCAACGGCTACACCTTC. Its protein product is CSVDSGVNGYTF.

This chain links TRBV7-9 with TRBJ2-3; the match to TRBD2 covers 11 bases. This CDR3 spans 18 amino acids. J was trimmed by 1 base and V by 8 bases; bases with no gene match: 14. Per germline, CDR1 SEHNR and CDR2 FQNEAQ (reference sequence). CDR3 sequence reads: CASLVGLAVRTRTDTQYF. In nucleotides, the CDR3 is TGTGCCAGCCTGGTGGGACTAGCGGTTCGAACTCGCACAGATACGCAGTATTTT.